This TCR beta chain was recovered during a study of identical twins. Ten or more counts support this clonotype. TCRdb itself ran the 5' RACE reads through MiXCR, one entry per CDR3 protein. The repertoire holds a few hundred thousand distinct CDR3 sequences, with approximately 17% as singletons. The receptor's source is a man in his fifties or sixties in good health. Sequenced material: naive T cells sorted from blood.

CDR3: CASSPKRETQYF. As DNA, the CDR3 is TGTGCCAGCAGCCCTAAGAGGGAGACCCAGTACTTC. This chain joins TRBV12-3 or TRBV12-4 and TRBJ2-5; D ambiguous. This CDR3 has 12 amino acids. V dropped 6 bases and J dropped 5 bases, with 10 bases sitting between them.